These T cell receptor beta chains were read from a single sample in a study of T cell repertoires in cytomegalovirus infection. No antigen has been assigned to these receptors. TCRdb re-derived calls from the reads in MiXCR, one entry per CDR3 protein. The sample includes approximately 600,000 distinct CDR3 sequences, roughly 42% of them seen just once. Sequencing was performed on cultured PBMCs, taken from culture after CMV antigen stimulation. These receptors all come from a human donor in good health (CMV status not recorded). Some clones in this sample may be carry-over from other donors' samples. The CDR3 runs from the conserved cysteine through the conserved F or W. The D gene is left open where the match is weak. The size of a clone is reported for some rows only, either as once, few or many, or as a class for expanded clones.

d_gene	abundance	j_gene	v_gene	CDR3aa	CDR3nt
-	-	TRBJ2-1	TRBV7-8	CASSHISDEQFF	TGTGCCAGCAGCCATATTAGCGATGAGCAGTTCTTC
-	-	TRBJ2-1	TRBV12-5	CASGAPLYNEQFF	TGTGCTAGTGGTGCCCCTTTATACAATGAGCAGTTCTTC
-	-	TRBJ1-5	TRBV7-6	CASSLQGLNQPRHF	TGTGCCAGCAGCCTACAGGGTCTCAATCAGCCCCGGCATTTT
-	-	TRBJ1-2	TRBV5-3	CASSFDPTEVYGYTF	TGTGCCAGCAGCTTTGACCCGACAGAGGTCTATGGCTACACCTTC
-	-	TRBJ2-1	TRBV7-2	CASSLSRAVGNEQFF	TGTGCCAGCAGCTTAAGCAGGGCCGTTGGCAATGAGCAGTTCTTC
-	few	TRBJ1-4	TRBV11-2	CASSFQENEKLFF	TGTGCCAGCAGCTTCCAGGAGAATGAAAAACTGTTTTTT
TRBD2	many	TRBJ2-1	TRBV7-2	CASSSGTSGRSEQFF	TGTGCCAGCAGCTCAGGGACTAGCGGTCGGAGTGAGCAGTTCTTC
-	-	TRBJ2-2	TRBV11-2	CASTLGPNTGELFF	TGTGCCAGCACCCTGGGCCCGAACACCGGGGAGCTGTTTTTT
TRBD1	-	TRBJ2-7	TRBV6-6	CASSYGTGISEQYF	TGTGCCAGCAGTTACGGGACAGGGATCAGCGAGCAGTACTTC
-	few	TRBJ2-7	TRBV6-1	CASSKVGPSGNEQYF	TGTGCCAGCAGTAAGGTGGGACCCTCGGGAAACGAGCAGTACTTC
-	-	TRBJ2-5	TRBV19	CATGGPGETQYF	TGTGCCACCGGGGGGCCGGGAGAGACCCAGTACTTC
TRBD2	few	TRBJ2-3	TRBV5-4	CASSPGLAGILNTDTQYF	TGTGCCAGCAGCCCGGGACTAGCGGGGATACTAAACACAGATACGCAGTATTTT
TRBD2	-	TRBJ2-2	TRBV9	CASSQGLAGPANTGELFF	TGTGCCAGCAGTCAGGGACTAGCGGGACCCGCGAACACCGGGGAGCTGTTTTTT
-	-	TRBJ1-6	TRBV19	CASNIQDSPLHF	TGTGCCAGCAATATACAGGATTCACCCCTCCACTTT
-	-	TRBJ2-7	TRBV28	CASSTYEQYF	TGTGCCAGCAGCACCTACGAGCAGTACTTC
-	-	TRBJ2-1	TRBV10-3	CAISETQGGFNEQFF	TGTGCCATCAGTGAGACGCAGGGGGGCTTCAATGAGCAGTTCTTC
TRBD2	-	TRBJ2-2	TRBV7-2	CASRHPWTSVTGELFF	TGTGCCAGCAGACATCCATGGACTAGCGTCACCGGGGAGCTGTTTTTT
-	-	TRBJ2-3	TRBV2	CALGGITDTQYF	TGTGCCTTAGGGGGTATCACAGATACGCAGTATTTT
TRBD1	-	TRBJ2-7	TRBV28	CASSTPGQGTYEQYF	TGTGCCAGCAGTACTCCGGGACAGGGGACCTACGAGCAGTACTTC
-	-	TRBJ1-4	TRBV28	CASSLYMWTAEGNEKLFF	TGTGCCAGCAGTTTATATATGTGGACAGCCGAGGGTAATGAAAAACTGTTTTTT
TRBD1	-	TRBJ2-7	TRBV29-1	CSGQGQGVSPQYF	TGCAGCGGACAAGGACAGGGGGTATCTCCGCAGTACTTC
-	-	TRBJ1-3	TRBV28	CASTDRRSGNTIYF	TGTGCCAGCACGGACCGACGCTCTGGAAACACCATATATTTT
TRBD1	-	TRBJ2-7	TRBV5-4	CASSPTGQSSYEQYF	TGTGCCAGCAGCCCAACGGGACAGTCCTCCTACGAGCAGTACTTC